The T cell receptor (beta chain) described here comes from a study of CD8 T cells in ankylosing spondylitis. Each TCR beta library was made by quantitative 5'-RACE that incorporated molecular barcodes. Using its own MiXCR run on the 5' RACE reads, TCRdb lists one record per CDR3 protein. Among about 310,000 distinct CDR3 sequences listed, less than 25% were seen once. As concerns this clonotype: No antigen is known for it.

Study outcomes and limitations: Certain motif variants had earlier been reported in reactive arthritis synovial fluid and blood.

Germline V gene sequence: CDR1 DFQATT, CDR2 SNEGSKA (reference sequence). J lost 0 bases, V lost 7 bases, and 6 bases had no gene match. The CDR3 spans 13 residues. The sample was blood, either unsorted or a sorted T cell fraction (not recorded which). The rearrangement joins TRBV20-1 to TRBJ2-7; the match to TRBD1 covers 7 bases. This sequence originates from a female donor with ankylosing spondylitis or in good health (not recorded which). The CDR3 is CSGVRDSSYEQYF. The CDR3 DNA sequence: TGCAGTGGGGTTAGGGACAGCTCCTACGAGCAGTACTTC.